This T cell receptor (beta chain) came from a study of cytomegalovirus exposure and HLA in healthy donors. Whole-study results and caveats: A later analysis showed TCR association rates differing by HLA locus, peaking at DRB1 and lowest at HLA-C. Being indistinguishable, some V segments were excluded, TRBV6-2 and TRBV6-3 among them.

A remark on this clone: No antigen is known for it.

PCR primers comprised 60 Vbeta and 13 Jbeta primers. TCRdb keeps only in-frame clones here, not all; method: immunoSEQ multiplex PCR. Here the sample spans around 200,000 clones, about three quarters being singletons. The CDR3 extends over 16 amino acids. Germline CDR1 is SGHAT and CDR2 is FQNNGV. Trimming cost V 5 bases and J 6 bases; bases outside gene matches: 8. The rearrangement joins TRBV11-2 to TRBJ2-1; 12 nucleotides agree with TRBD2. The clonotype originates from a female donor in good health and CMV-seronegative. The sequencing input was PBMCs. The CDR3 region has the DNA TGTGCCAGCAGCCCTCTAGCGGGAGGGCCCTCCAATGAGCAGTTCTTC. It specifies CASSPLAGGPSNEQFF.